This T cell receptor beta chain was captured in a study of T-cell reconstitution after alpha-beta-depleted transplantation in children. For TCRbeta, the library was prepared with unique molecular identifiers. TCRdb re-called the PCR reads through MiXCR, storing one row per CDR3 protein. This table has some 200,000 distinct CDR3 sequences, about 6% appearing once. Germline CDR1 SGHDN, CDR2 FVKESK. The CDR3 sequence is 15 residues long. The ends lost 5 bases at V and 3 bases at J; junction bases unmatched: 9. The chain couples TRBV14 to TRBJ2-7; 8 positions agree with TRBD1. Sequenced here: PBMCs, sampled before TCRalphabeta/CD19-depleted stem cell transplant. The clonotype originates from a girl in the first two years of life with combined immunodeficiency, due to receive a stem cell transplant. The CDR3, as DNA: TGTGCCAGCAGCTTTGGACAGGGCCATTTCTACGAGCAGTACTTC. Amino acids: CASSFGQGHFYEQYF.